Listed below are T cell receptor beta chains from one sample, sequenced in a study of T cells in Graves' hyperthyroidism and ophthalmopathy. TCRdb ran MiXCR on the multiplex PCR reads and lists one entry per CDR3 protein. Here the sample spans 600,000 to 750,000 distinct CDR3 sequences, 15% to 20% being singletons. Sequencing used blood. The receptors derive from a man aged 45-60 years with Graves' hyperthyroidism. Each CDR3 is given with its conserved first and last residue. D genes are given only for firm matches. The size of a clone is reported for some rows only, either as once, few or many, or as a class for expanded clones.

.,TRBD2,TRBJ2-1,TRBV7-3,TGTGCCAGCAGCCGGACTAGCGGCCACAATGAGCAGTTCTTC,CASSRTSGHNEQFF
.,TRBD1,TRBJ1-1,TRBV20-1,TGCAGTGCTAGAGAATCCGGGACAGGGTTGCCTGAAGCTTTCTTT,CSARESGTGLPEAFF
.,.,TRBJ2-3,TRBV3-1,TGTGCCAGCAGCCAAGATGTCCGGAGCGGCTTTTCTAGCACAGATACGCAGTATTTT,CASSQDVRSGFSSTDTQYF
many,TRBD2,TRBJ2-5,TRBV2,TGTGCCAGCAGTGAAGGAGCGGGAGATGGAGAGACCCAGTACTTC,CASSEGAGDGETQYF
many,TRBD1,TRBJ2-5,TRBV2,TGTGCCACTAGCGACAGGGGAGAGACCCAGTACTTC,CATSDRGETQYF
.,.,TRBJ1-2,TRBV24-1,TGTGCCACCAGTGAGACTCGTAACTATGGCTACACCTTC,CATSETRNYGYTF
many,TRBD1,TRBJ1-2,TRBV2,TGTGCCAGGGGGGACAGGGGAAACTATGGCTACACCTTC,CARGDRGNYGYTF
.,.,TRBJ2-1,TRBV25-1,TGTGCCATCACCCGAGGGGGGCGGTACAATGAGCAGTTCTTC,CAITRGGRYNEQFF
many,.,TRBJ2-1,TRBV20-1,TGCAGTGCTAGACAGGGGACCTCGACCTACAATGAGCAGTTCTTC,CSARQGTSTYNEQFF
many,.,TRBJ2-1,TRBV15,TGTGCCACCAGCGTTCCTTCGAGCGACTCCTACAATGAGCAGTTCTTC,CATSVPSSDSYNEQFF
.,.,TRBJ1-2,TRBV30,TGTGCCTGCACCCGGGGCAGGGTAGTCTTCGACTACACCTTC,CACTRGRVVFDYTF
few,TRBD1,TRBJ1-4,TRBV12-3/TRBV12-4,TGTGCCAGCACCCGCCAACAGGGGGTGGGTGAAAAACTGTTTTTT,CASTRQQGVGEKLFF
many,.,TRBJ2-7,TRBV7-8,TGTGCCAGCAGCTTATTTGGGAGGACCTACGAGCAGTACTTC,CASSLFGRTYEQYF
.,.,TRBJ2-2,TRBV19,TGTGCCAGTAGGGTGACAGCAGAACCGAACACCGGGGAGCTGTTTTTT,CASRVTAEPNTGELFF
once,.,TRBJ2-7,TRBV29-1,TGCAGCGTTGAAGAAGGGGCATACGAGCAGTACTTC,CSVEEGAYEQYF
.,.,TRBJ1-1,TRBV28,TGTGCCAGCACCTCCCCGGTGGATGAAGCTTCCTTT,CASTSPVDEASF
few,TRBD2,TRBJ2-1,TRBV5-5,TGTGCCAGCAGCCCCTCACTAGCGGGCGATTACAATGAGCAGTTCTTC,CASSPSLAGDYNEQFF
.,.,TRBJ1-2,TRBV20-1,TGCAGTGCTAGAAAACAGACGGGGGGCTACACCTTC,CSARKQTGGYTF
few,.,TRBJ1-1,TRBV5-1,TGCGCCAGCAGCCCTGGTTGGGGTTCGGCATCTGAAGCTTTCTTT,CASSPGWGSASEAFF
many,.,TRBJ2-5,TRBV3-1,TGTGCCAGCAGTCCATCCCGCGGGGTCCAAGAGACCCAGTACTTC,CASSPSRGVQETQYF
once,.,TRBJ2-1,TRBV7-9,TGTGCCAGCAGTTTAGGACGGGTGGGAGGTCAAAAAGCCCGGAAAGGGAATGAGCAGTTCTTC,CASSLGRVGGQKARKGNEQFF
.,.,TRBJ2-5,TRBV9,TGTGCCAGCAGCGGGACAGTGCGGGAGACCCAGTACTTC,CASSGTVRETQYF
many,.,TRBJ2-1,TRBV27,TGTGCCAGCAGTTGGAACCGCAATGAGCAGTTCTTC,CASSWNRNEQFF
many,TRBD1,TRBJ2-2,TRBV12-3/TRBV12-4,TGTGCCAGCGGACAGGTCGTAGGGGAGCTGTTTTTT,CASGQVVGELFF
once,.,TRBJ2-7,TRBV3-1,TGTGCCAGCAGTCCTTCGACTCCGCGGGGCGAGCAGTACTTC,CASSPSTPRGEQYF
.,.,TRBJ2-7,TRBV6-5,TGTGCCAGCAGCACGGGGAACTGGCAGTACTTC,CASSTGNWQYF
many,TRBD2,TRBJ2-7,TRBV20-1,TGCAGTGCTACGAACACATTTAGCGGGAGGGCCCCCTACGAGCAGTACTTC,CSATNTFSGRAPYEQYF
many,TRBD1,TRBJ1-6,TRBV7-3,TGTGCCAGCAGCGCCGGACAGGGTAATACCCTCCACTTT,CASSAGQGNTLHF
many,.,TRBJ2-5,TRBV28,TGTGCCAGCAACACCCCTGACCGAGGACGGGAGACCCAGTACTTC,CASNTPDRGRETQYF
many,.,TRBJ1-2,TRBV5-1,TGCGCCAGTAGAAGGGACTACAGCTATGGCTACACCTTC,CASRRDYSYGYTF
few,.,TRBJ2-2,TRBV7-2,TGTGCCAGCAGCTTTATAACTGGACAGACCGGGGAGCTGTTTTTT,CASSFITGQTGELFF
many,TRBD2,TRBJ2-5,TRBV10-3,TGTGCCATCAGTGAAAGACTAGCGAATCAAGAGACCCAGTACTTC,CAISERLANQETQYF
many,TRBD1,TRBJ2-7,TRBV2,TGTGCCAGCAAACAGGACAGGGGGGTCCCCTACGAGCAGTACTTC,CASKQDRGVPYEQYF
.,TRBD1,TRBJ1-1,TRBV5-1,TGCGCCAGCAGCTTCCGGGACAGGGCCGATGAAGCTTTCTTT,CASSFRDRADEAFF
many,.,TRBJ1-2,TRBV20-1,TGCAGTGCTGCCGAGTCTACTCTAAGCTATGGCTACACCTTC,CSAAESTLSYGYTF
few,.,TRBJ1-4,TRBV5-1,TGCGCCAGCAGCTTGGGTCAGGGCGATTACATCGAAAAACTGTTTTTT,CASSLGQGDYIEKLFF